This entry describes one TCR beta chain. What it binds is not known. These data originate in a study of cytomegalovirus exposure and HLA in healthy donors. Findings and caveats of the study: Presence/absence analyses assumed roughly uniform sequencing depth across donors, which may not hold. Later analysis suggested most CMV-associated TCR beta chains were HLA-restricted. Donor immune exposure was known only as CMV serostatus. TCR beta chains numbering about 160 were designated cytomegalovirus-associated.

CDR1 is SGHDN, CDR2 FVKESK, per germline. The CDR3 has 14 residues. With 5 bases clipped from V and 8 bases from J, the junction kept 6 bases outside the gene matches. 60 Vbeta and 13 Jbeta primers were used in PCR. Using immunoSEQ multiplex PCR, the repertoire was profiled, and TCRdb retains in-frame clones only, with some absent. This table has around 150,000 clones, around 83% appearing once. This sequence joins TRBV14 and TRBJ1-4; 9 bases are shared with TRBD1. The specimen was PBMCs. The receptor was derived from a woman aged 50 to 65 in good health and CMV-seropositive. The CDR3 region is CASSEQGAGEKLFF. The CDR3 DNA reads as TGTGCCAGCAGCGAACAGGGGGCAGGGGAAAAACTGTTTTTT.